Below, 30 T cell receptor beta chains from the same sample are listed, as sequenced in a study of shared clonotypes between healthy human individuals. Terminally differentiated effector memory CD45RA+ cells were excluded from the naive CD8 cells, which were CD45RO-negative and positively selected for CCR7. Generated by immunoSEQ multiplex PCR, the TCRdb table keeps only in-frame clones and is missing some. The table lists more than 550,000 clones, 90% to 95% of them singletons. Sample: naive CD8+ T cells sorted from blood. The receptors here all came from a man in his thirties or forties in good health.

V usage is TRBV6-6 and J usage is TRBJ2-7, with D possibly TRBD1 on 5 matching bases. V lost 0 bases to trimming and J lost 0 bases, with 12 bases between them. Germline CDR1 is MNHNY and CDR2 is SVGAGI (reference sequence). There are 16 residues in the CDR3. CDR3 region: CASSYSWQGPSYEQYF. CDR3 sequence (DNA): TGTGCCAGCAGTTACTCTTGGCAGGGTCCCTCCTACGAGCAGTACTTC.

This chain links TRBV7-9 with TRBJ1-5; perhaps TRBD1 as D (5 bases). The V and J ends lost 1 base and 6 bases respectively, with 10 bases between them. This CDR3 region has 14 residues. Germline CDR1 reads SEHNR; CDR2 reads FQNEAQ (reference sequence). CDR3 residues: CASSLEGFAQPQHF. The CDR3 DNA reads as TGTGCCAGCAGCTTAGAGGGGTTCGCTCAGCCCCAGCATTTT.

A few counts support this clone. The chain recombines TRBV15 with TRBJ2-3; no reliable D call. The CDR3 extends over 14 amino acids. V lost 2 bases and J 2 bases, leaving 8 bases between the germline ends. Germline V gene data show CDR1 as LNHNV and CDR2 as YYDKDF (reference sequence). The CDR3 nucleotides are TGTGCCACCAGCAGACAACTACTCACAGATACGCAGTATTTT. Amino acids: CATSRQLLTDTQYF.

Here the CDR3 DNA reads TGTGCCAGCAGCCAGGCTCCCGGGACAGGGGGCTTCAGCAATCAGCCCCAGCATTTT. Protein product: CASSQAPGTGGFSNQPQHF. The J gene is TRBJ1-5, the V gene TRBV16, with 12 nucleotides matching TRBD1. CDR3 length: 19 residues. CDR1 and CDR2 (germline): KGHSY, FQNENV. The V segment lost 3 bases and the J segment 1 base; nucleotides outside the gene matches: 10.

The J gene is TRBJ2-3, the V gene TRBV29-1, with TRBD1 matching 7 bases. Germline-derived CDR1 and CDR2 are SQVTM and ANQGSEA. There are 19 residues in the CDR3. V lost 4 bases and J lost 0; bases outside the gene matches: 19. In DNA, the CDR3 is TGCAGCGTTGGACTGAACCCGTTTTCGGCAGGGGGTAGCACAGATACGCAGTATTTT. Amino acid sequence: CSVGLNPFSAGGSTDTQYF.

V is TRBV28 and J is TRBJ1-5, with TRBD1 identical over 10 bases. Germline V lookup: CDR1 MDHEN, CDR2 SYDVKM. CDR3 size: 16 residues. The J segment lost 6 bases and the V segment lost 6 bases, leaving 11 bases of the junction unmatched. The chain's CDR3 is CASRSFGTGDGQPQHF. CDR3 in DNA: TGTGCCAGCAGGTCTTTTGGGACAGGGGACGGTCAGCCCCAGCATTTT.

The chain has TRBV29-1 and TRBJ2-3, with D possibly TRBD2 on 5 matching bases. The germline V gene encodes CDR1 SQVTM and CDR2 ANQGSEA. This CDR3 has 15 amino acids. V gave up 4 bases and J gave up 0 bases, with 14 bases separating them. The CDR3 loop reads CSVGGSKDSTDTQYF. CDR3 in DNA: TGCAGCGTTGGTGGGAGTAAGGATAGCACAGATACGCAGTATTTT.

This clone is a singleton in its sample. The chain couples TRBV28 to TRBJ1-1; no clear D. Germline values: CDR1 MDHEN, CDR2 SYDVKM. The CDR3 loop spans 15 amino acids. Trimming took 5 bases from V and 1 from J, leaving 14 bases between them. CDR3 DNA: TGTGCCAGCAGTCCCCATGGGCTGAAGAACACTGAAGCTTTCTTT. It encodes CASSPHGLKNTEAFF.

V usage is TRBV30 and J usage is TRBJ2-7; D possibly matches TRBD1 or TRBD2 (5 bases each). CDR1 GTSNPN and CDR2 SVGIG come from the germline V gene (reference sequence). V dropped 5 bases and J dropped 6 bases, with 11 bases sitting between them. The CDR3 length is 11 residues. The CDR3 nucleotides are TGTGCCTGGGGGACCGCGCTCGAGCAGTACTTC. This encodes CAWGTALEQYF.

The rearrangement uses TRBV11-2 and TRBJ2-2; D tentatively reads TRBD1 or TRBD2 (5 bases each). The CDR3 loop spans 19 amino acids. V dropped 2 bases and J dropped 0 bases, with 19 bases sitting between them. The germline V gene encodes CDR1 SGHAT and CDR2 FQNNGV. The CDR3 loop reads CASSLLAGSRVTNTGELFF. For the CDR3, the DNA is TGTGCCAGCAGCTTATTGGCGGGCAGCAGGGTAACGAACACCGGGGAGCTGTTTTTT.

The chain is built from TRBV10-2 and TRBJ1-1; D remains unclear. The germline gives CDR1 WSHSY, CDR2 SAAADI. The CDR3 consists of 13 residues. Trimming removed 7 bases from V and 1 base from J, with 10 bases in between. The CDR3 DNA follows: TGCGCCAGCATTAGGACGGGGAACACTGAAGCTTTCTTT. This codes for CASIRTGNTEAFF.

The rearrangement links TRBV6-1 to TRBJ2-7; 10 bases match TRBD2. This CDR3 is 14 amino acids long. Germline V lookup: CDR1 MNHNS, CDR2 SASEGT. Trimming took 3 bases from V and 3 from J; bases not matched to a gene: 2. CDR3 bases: TGTGCCAGCAGTGAGCCTAGCGGGGGCTACGAGCAGTACTTC. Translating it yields CASSEPSGGYEQYF.

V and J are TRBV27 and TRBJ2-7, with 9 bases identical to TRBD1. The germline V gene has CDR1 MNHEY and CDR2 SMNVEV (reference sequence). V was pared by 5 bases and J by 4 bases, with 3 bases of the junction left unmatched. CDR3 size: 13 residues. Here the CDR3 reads CASSVGTGYEQYF. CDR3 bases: TGTGCCAGCAGTGTCGGGACAGGGTACGAGCAGTACTTC.

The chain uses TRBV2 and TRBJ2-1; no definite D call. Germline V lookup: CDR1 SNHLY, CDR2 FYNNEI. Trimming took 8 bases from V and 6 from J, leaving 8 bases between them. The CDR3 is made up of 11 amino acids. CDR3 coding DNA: TGTGCCAGCGTATGGACCAATGAGCAGTTCTTC. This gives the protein CASVWTNEQFF.

The CDR3 loop is CSVLLSYEQYF. The CDR3 coding sequence is TGCAGCGTACTCTTATCCTACGAGCAGTACTTC. V is TRBV29-1 and J is TRBJ2-7; D not certain. V was cut by 6 bases and J by 1 base, with 7 bases left in between. Germline-derived CDR1 and CDR2 are SQVTM and ANQGSEA. This CDR3 has 11 amino acids.

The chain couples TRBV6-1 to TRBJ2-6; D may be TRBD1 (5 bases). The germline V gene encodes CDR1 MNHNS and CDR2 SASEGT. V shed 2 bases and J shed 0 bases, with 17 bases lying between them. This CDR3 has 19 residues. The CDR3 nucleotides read TGTGCCAGCAGTGAACGAGGCCACAGGTCCTACTCTGGGGCCAACGTCCTGACTTTC. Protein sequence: CASSERGHRSYSGANVLTF.

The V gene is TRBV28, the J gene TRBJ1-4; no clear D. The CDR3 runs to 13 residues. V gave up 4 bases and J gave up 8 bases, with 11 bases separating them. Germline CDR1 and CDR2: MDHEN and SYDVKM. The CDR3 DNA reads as TGTGCCAGCAGTTCGTGGATTGAAGAAAAACTGTTTTTT. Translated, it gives CASSSWIEEKLFF.

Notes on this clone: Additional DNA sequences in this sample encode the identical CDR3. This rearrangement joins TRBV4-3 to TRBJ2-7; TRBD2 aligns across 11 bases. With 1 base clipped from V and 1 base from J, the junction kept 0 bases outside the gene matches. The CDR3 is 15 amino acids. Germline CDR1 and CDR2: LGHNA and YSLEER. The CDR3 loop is CASSQGLAGSYEQYF. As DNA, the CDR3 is TGCGCCAGCAGCCAAGGACTAGCGGGATCCTACGAGCAGTACTTC.

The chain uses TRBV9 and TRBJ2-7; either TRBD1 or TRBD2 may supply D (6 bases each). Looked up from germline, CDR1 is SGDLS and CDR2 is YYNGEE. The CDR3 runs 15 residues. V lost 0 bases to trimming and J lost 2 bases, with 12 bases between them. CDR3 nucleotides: TGTGCCAGCAGCGTAGAGGGGGACTTACCCTACGAGCAGTACTTC. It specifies CASSVEGDLPYEQYF. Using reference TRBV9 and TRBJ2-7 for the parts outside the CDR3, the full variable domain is DSGVTQTPKHLITATGQRVTLRCSPRSGDLSVYWYQQSLDQGLQFLIQYYNGEERAKGNILERFSAQQFPDLHSELNLSSLELGDSALYFCASSVEGDLPYEQYFGPGTRLTVT.

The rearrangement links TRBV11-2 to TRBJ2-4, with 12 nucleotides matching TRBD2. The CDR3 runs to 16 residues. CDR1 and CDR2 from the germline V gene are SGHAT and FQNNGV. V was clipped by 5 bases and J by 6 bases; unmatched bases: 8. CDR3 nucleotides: TGTGCCAGCAGCCCGCGACTAGCGGGAGACGGAAACATTCAGTACTTC. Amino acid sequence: CASSPRLAGDGNIQYF.

CDR3 sequence: CASSRIWRGTGELFF. The CDR3 region has the DNA TGTGCCAGCAGTCGAATATGGCGCGGCACCGGGGAGCTGTTTTTT. J is TRBJ2-2 and V is TRBV28; no firm D call. Germline CDR1 and CDR2: MDHEN and SYDVKM. The CDR3 is 15 amino acids. Between the trimmed V and J ends, which lost 5 bases and 4 bases, there was a span of 14 bases.

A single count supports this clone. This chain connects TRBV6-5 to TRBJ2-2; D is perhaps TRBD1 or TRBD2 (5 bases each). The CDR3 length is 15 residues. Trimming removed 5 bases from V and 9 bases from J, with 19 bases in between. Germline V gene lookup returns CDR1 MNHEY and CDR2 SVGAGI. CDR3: CASSVWDGSARELFF. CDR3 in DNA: TGTGCCAGCAGTGTATGGGACGGATCCGCCCGGGAGCTGTTTTTT.

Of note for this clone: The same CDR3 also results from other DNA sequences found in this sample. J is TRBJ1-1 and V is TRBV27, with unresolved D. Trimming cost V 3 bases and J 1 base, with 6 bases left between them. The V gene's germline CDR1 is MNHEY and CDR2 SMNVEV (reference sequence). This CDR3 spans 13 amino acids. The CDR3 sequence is CASSLGQNTEAFF. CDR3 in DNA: TGTGCCAGCAGTTTGGGTCAGAACACTGAAGCTTTCTTT.

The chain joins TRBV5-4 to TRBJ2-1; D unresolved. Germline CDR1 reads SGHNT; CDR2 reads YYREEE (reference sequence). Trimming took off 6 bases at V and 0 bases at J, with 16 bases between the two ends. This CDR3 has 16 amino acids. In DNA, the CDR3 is TGTGCCAGCAACCTTCCGGAGCGAACCTCCTACAATGAGCAGTTCTTC. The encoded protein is CASNLPERTSYNEQFF.

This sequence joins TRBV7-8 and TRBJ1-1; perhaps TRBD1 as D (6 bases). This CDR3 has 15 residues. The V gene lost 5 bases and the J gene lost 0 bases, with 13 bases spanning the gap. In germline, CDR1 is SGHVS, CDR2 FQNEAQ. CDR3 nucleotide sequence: TGTGCCAGCAGCCCGAGGGGGGGGATGAACACTGAAGCTTTCTTT. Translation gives CASSPRGGMNTEAFF.

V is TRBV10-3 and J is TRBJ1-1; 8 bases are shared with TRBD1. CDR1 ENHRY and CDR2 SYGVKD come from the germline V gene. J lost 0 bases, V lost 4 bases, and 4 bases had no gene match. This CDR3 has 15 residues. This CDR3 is CAISADRGMNTEAFF. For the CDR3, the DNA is TGTGCCATCAGTGCAGACAGGGGTATGAACACTGAAGCTTTCTTT.

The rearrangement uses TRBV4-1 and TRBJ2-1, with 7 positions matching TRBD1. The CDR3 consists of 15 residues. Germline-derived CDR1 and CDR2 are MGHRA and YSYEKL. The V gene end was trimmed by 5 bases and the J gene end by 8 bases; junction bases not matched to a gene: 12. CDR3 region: CASSLRQGQVDEQFF. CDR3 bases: TGCGCCAGCAGCTTGCGACAGGGTCAGGTGGATGAGCAGTTCTTC.

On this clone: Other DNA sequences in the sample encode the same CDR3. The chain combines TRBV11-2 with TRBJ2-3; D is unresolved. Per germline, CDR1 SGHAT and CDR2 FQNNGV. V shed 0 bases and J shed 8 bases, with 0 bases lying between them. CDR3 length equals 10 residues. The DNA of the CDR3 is TGTGCCAGCAGCTTAGATACGCAGTATTTT. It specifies CASSLDTQYF. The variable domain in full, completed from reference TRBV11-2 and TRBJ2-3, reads EAGVAQSPRYKIIEKRQSVAFWCNPISGHATLYWYQQILGQGPKLLIQFQNNGVVDDSQLPKDRFSAERLKGVDSTLKIQPAKLEDSAVYLCASSLDTQYFGPGTRLTVL.

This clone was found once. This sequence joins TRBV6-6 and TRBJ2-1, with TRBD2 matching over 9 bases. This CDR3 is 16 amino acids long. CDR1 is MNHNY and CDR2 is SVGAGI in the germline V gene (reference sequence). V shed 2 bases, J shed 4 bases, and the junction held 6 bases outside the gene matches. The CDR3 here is CASSYTLAGLYNEQFF. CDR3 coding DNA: TGTGCCAGCAGTTACACGCTAGCGGGACTTTACAATGAGCAGTTCTTC.

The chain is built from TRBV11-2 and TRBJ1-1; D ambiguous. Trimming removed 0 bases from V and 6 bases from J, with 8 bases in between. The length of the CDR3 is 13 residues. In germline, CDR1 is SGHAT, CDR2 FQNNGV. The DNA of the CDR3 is TGTGCCAGCAGCTTAGAGGGGTTCGCTGAAGCTTTCTTT. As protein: CASSLEGFAEAFF.